These 31 T cell receptor beta chains share one sample of origin, sequenced in a study of CD8 T cells in Susac syndrome. Roughly 0.45 to 1 ug RNA was reverse transcribed with random hexamers. TCRdb itself ran the immunoSEQ multiplex PCR reads through MiXCR, one entry per CDR3 protein. The sample carries about 130,000 distinct CDR3 sequences, approximately 95% recorded once. The sample taken for sequencing was CD8+ T cells from PBMCs. Every receptor here comes from a human donor with Susac syndrome.

V and J are TRBV7-9 and TRBJ1-4, with D hard to call. This CDR3 is built from 15 residues. Trimming left V 4 bases short and J 3 bases short, with 12 bases between. Germline V gene data show CDR1 as SEHNR and CDR2 as FQNEAQ (reference sequence). The CDR3 DNA follows: TGTGCCAGCAGCTCAGGAACGGGTTCTAATGAAAAACTGTTTTTT. Translated: CASSSGTGSNEKLFF.

The CDR3 nucleotides are TGTGCCACCAGCAGAGACAGGCCCCAAGAGACCCAGTACTTC. Encoded protein: CATSRDRPQETQYF. The gene calls are TRBV15 and TRBJ2-5; D is unresolved. Per germline, CDR1 LNHNV and CDR2 YYDKDF (reference sequence). V was cut by 0 bases and J by 1 base, with 6 bases left in between. CDR3 size: 14 residues.

This chain connects TRBV12-3 or TRBV12-4 to TRBJ2-1, with TRBD2 identical over 8 bases. The trim removed 4 bases at V and 5 bases at J, leaving 7 bases unmatched. The CDR3 has 15 amino acids. The CDR3 is CASSSPGLVNNEQFF. The CDR3, as DNA: TGTGCCAGCAGTTCTCCGGGACTAGTTAACAATGAGCAGTTCTTC.

The V call is TRBV12-3 or TRBV12-4, the J call TRBJ1-2; TRBD1 matches 9 bases. V lost 5 bases, J lost 2 bases, and 12 bases stayed unmatched. CDR3 length equals 17 residues. The CDR3 nucleotides are TGTGCCAGCAGTGAGTGGACAGGGGATCTTACGAACTATGGCTACACCTTC. It is translated as CASSEWTGDLTNYGYTF.

V gene TRBV5-1 combines with J gene TRBJ2-5; the D gene is possibly TRBD1 (6 bases). The CDR3 runs 15 residues. Germline-derived CDR1 and CDR2 are SGHRS and YFSETQ. The V gene lost 0 bases and the J gene lost 4 bases, with 13 bases spanning the gap. This chain's CDR3 is CASSLANRVGETQYF. The CDR3, as DNA: TGCGCCAGCAGCTTGGCCAACAGGGTAGGAGAGACCCAGTACTTC. The full variable domain, its missing parts supplied by reference TRBV5-1 and TRBJ2-5, is KAGVTQTPRYLIKTRGQQVTLSCSPISGHRSVSWYQQTPGQGLQFLFEYFSETQRNKGNFPGRFSGRQFSNSRSEMNVSTLELGDSALYLCASSLANRVGETQYFGPGTRLLVL.

The chain combines TRBV3-1 with TRBJ2-4; D is possibly TRBD1 (6 bases). With 1 base removed from V and 8 bases from J, the gap between germline ends came to 12 bases. The CDR3 is 14 residues long. Germline-derived CDR1 and CDR2 are LGHDT and YNNKEL (reference sequence). The CDR3 here is CASSQGTGRDIQYF. As DNA, the CDR3 is TGTGCCAGCAGCCAAGGAACAGGGAGAGACATTCAGTACTTC.

This clonotype is a singleton in its sample. This rearrangement joins TRBV29-1 to TRBJ2-1, with 8 bases fitting TRBD2. CDR3 length equals 13 residues. J gave up 3 bases and V 3 bases, and 1 base lay outside the gene matches. Germline CDR1 and CDR2: SQVTM and ANQGSEA. CDR3 residues: CSVETSDYNEQFF. DNA for the CDR3: TGCAGCGTTGAGACTAGCGACTACAATGAGCAGTTCTTC.

The rearrangement uses TRBV28 and TRBJ2-7, with D possibly matching TRBD1 (7 bases). Trimming shortened V by 4 bases and J by 3 bases, and 16 bases separated the two germline ends. Germline V gene sequence: CDR1 MDHEN, CDR2 SYDVKM. CDR3 length: 15 residues. CDR3 loop: CASSSQGGKGYEQYF. The DNA of the CDR3 is TGTGCCAGCAGTTCTCAGGGGGGTAAGGGCTACGAGCAGTACTTC.

J is TRBJ2-1 and V is TRBV9; 10 bases match TRBD1. V was clipped by 3 bases and J by 7 bases; unmatched bases: 7. This CDR3 comprises 15 residues. The germline V gene encodes CDR1 SGDLS and CDR2 YYNGEE. This CDR3 is CASSADRGVLNEQFF. The CDR3 DNA follows: TGTGCCAGCAGCGCGGACAGGGGGGTCTTGAATGAGCAGTTCTTC.

The V gene is TRBV24-1, the J gene TRBJ1-5; D remains ambiguous. Trimming took off 3 bases at V and 4 bases at J, with 6 bases between the two ends. Germline V gives CDR1 KGHDR, CDR2 SFDVKD. The CDR3 is 13 amino acids. This chain's CDR3 is CATSDRANQPQHF. CDR3 in DNA: TGTGCCACCAGTGATAGGGCGAATCAGCCCCAGCATTTT.

The V call is TRBV19, the J call TRBJ2-7, with TRBD2 as a possible D gene (6 bases). Germline CDR1 is LNHDA and CDR2 is SQIVND (reference sequence). This CDR3 has 15 residues. Trimming cost V 5 bases and J 1 base, with 15 bases left between them. CDR3 DNA sequence: TGTGCCAGTAGTGCCGAGGGACTCGGATCCTACGAGCAGTACTTC. Its translation is CASSAEGLGSYEQYF.

The chain carries TRBV27 and TRBJ1-1; 8 positions match TRBD1. The CDR3 is 16 residues long. V trimming: 3 bases; J trimming: 0 bases; junction bases outside the gene matches: 6. In germline, CDR1 is MNHEY, CDR2 SMNVEV (reference sequence). CDR3 DNA sequence: TGTGCCAGCAGTTTGGGCCGGACAGGGTTGAACACTGAAGCTTTCTTT. Its protein product is CASSLGRTGLNTEAFF.

The genes are TRBV9 and TRBJ2-6; 7 bases agree with TRBD1. This CDR3 is 18 amino acids long. Germline lookup yields CDR1 SGDLS and CDR2 YYNGEE. Losses at the gene ends were 2 bases for V and 1 base for J; bases not matched to a gene: 9. The CDR3: CASSVSRDSGSGANVLTF. CDR3 bases: TGTGCCAGCAGCGTCTCCCGGGACAGTGGGTCTGGGGCCAACGTCCTGACTTTC.

V is TRBV9 and J is TRBJ2-7; TRBD2 agrees at 10 bases. J gave up 7 bases and V 0 bases, and 7 bases lay outside the gene matches. The germline V gene has CDR1 SGDLS and CDR2 YYNGEE. The CDR3 is 15 residues long. CDR3 amino acids: CASSVASSGSEEQYF. For the CDR3, the DNA is TGTGCCAGCAGCGTAGCTTCTAGCGGGAGTGAGGAGCAGTACTTC.

This chain links TRBV4-1 with TRBJ1-1; D unresolved. Germline loops: CDR1 MGHRA, CDR2 YSYEKL. This CDR3 has 16 amino acids. Deletions cut 0 bases from V and 0 bases from J, with 11 bases between. CDR3: CASSQETYRMNTEAFF. In nucleotides, the CDR3 is TGCGCCAGCAGCCAAGAGACGTACAGAATGAACACTGAAGCTTTCTTT.

The rearrangement links TRBV15 to TRBJ1-4, with 8 bases aligning to TRBD1. The CDR3 extends over 13 amino acids. Germline V lookup: CDR1 LNHNV, CDR2 YYDKDF (reference sequence). V lost 11 bases, J lost 5 bases, and 7 bases stayed unmatched. The CDR3 sequence is CASQGQGNEKLFF. CDR3 in DNA: TGTGCCTCCCAAGGACAGGGCAATGAAAAACTGTTTTTT.

The CDR3 DNA follows: TGTGCCAGCAGTTTAGCGGGGAATCCCTACGAGCAGTACTTC. It is translated as CASSLAGNPYEQYF. The J gene is TRBJ2-7, the V gene TRBV27; perhaps TRBD2 as D (6 bases). CDR3 length: 14 residues. The germline CDR1 and CDR2 sequences are MNHEY and SMNVEV (reference sequence). V was pared by 2 bases and J by 2 bases, with 10 bases between.

The chain has TRBV5-6 and TRBJ2-1, with 8 bases lining up with TRBD1. The CDR3 has 14 residues. Trimming removed 6 bases from V and 5 bases from J; junction bases left unmatched: 7. Germline V gene lookup returns CDR1 SGHDT and CDR2 YYEEEE. CDR3: CASTPLGQDNEQFF. The CDR3 DNA sequence: TGTGCCAGCACCCCTTTGGGACAGGACAATGAGCAGTTCTTC.

The chain recombines TRBV30 with TRBJ1-5; 10 nucleotides line up with TRBD1. After removal of 5 bases from V and 5 bases from J, the junction contained 21 bases not matched to a gene. This CDR3 is built from 19 residues. The germline V gene has CDR1 GTSNPN and CDR2 SVGIG (reference sequence). CDR3 sequence reads: CAWGRKPGQGIIGDQPQHF. The CDR3 DNA is TGTGCCTGGGGCCGGAAACCGGGACAGGGGATTATCGGAGATCAGCCCCAGCATTTT.

The gene calls are TRBV9 and TRBJ1-1, with D unclear. Germline V CDR1 and CDR2: SGDLS, YYNGEE. V was shortened by 4 bases and J by 10 bases, with 11 bases between the two germline ends. CDR3 size: 11 residues. This CDR3 reads CASSPGEGAFF. The CDR3 nucleotides are TGTGCCAGCAGCCCCGGGGAGGGAGCTTTCTTT.

The chain uses TRBV20-1 and TRBJ1-2; the match to TRBD1 covers 9 bases. The junction had 4 bases not matched to a gene; V was cut back by 6 bases and J by 2 bases. The CDR3 sequence is 13 residues long. Germline CDR1 DFQATT, CDR2 SNEGSKA (reference sequence). CDR3 sequence reads: CSAPGQGNYGYTF. CDR3 DNA sequence: TGCAGTGCCCCCGGACAGGGGAACTATGGCTACACCTTC.

V usage is TRBV14 and J usage is TRBJ2-5; D gene ambiguous. CDR1 and CDR2 from the germline V gene are SGHDN and FVKESK. Trimming took off 2 bases at V and 3 bases at J, with 13 bases between the two ends. The length of the CDR3 is 15 residues. For the CDR3, the DNA is TGTGCCAGCAGCCAAATATCCGCGCTAGAAGAGACCCAGTACTTC. This gives the protein CASSQISALEETQYF.

This chain connects TRBV27 to TRBJ2-5; 9 nucleotides align to TRBD1. V dropped 5 bases and J dropped 2; count of bases not matched to a gene: 6. The CDR3 totals 15 residues. The germline CDR1 and CDR2 sequences are MNHEY and SMNVEV (reference sequence). In DNA form, the CDR3 reads TGTGCCAGCAGTGTCAACAGGGGGCTTCAAGAGACCCAGTACTTC. Its protein product is CASSVNRGLQETQYF.

This chain uses TRBV6-5 with TRBJ2-7; possibly TRBD1 or TRBD2 for D (6 bases each). Germline V CDR1 and CDR2: MNHEY, SVGAGI. Trimming pared 6 bases from V and 5 bases from J, leaving 20 bases between. The CDR3 sequence is 15 residues long. This CDR3 reads CASSPFWGAVNEQYF. CDR3 bases: TGTGCCAGCAGCCCCTTTTGGGGGGCGGTGAACGAGCAGTACTTC.

In nucleotides, the CDR3 is TGCAGTGCTATTCTGCGGGAAAGCTCCTACAATGAGCAGTTCTTC. This codes for CSAILRESSYNEQFF. The rearrangement joins TRBV20-1 to TRBJ2-1, with D tentatively TRBD2 (6 bases). Trimming took 4 bases from V and 0 from J, leaving 13 bases between them. The germline V gene encodes CDR1 DFQATT and CDR2 SNEGSKA (reference sequence). The CDR3 runs to 15 residues.

V usage is TRBV30 and J usage is TRBJ2-7; 9 bases map to TRBD1. With V trimmed by 2 bases and J by 1 base, 12 bases remained unmatched. Germline-derived CDR1 and CDR2 are GTSNPN and SVGIG (reference sequence). The CDR3 has 17 amino acids. For the CDR3, the DNA is TGTGCCTGGAGTCCTCGGTGGGACAGGGAACCTTCCTACGAGCAGTACTTC. This sequence encodes CAWSPRWDREPSYEQYF.

In its sample, this clonotype was seen once. J is TRBJ2-7 and V is TRBV14; 10 nucleotides align to TRBD2. The junction had 5 bases not matched to a gene; V was cut back by 3 bases and J by 0 bases. The CDR3 is made up of 16 amino acids. Germline lookup yields CDR1 SGHDN and CDR2 FVKESK. The CDR3 is CASSQGSGRYSYEQYF. The CDR3 DNA sequence: TGTGCCAGCAGCCAGGGTAGCGGGAGGTACTCCTACGAGCAGTACTTC.

J is TRBJ1-4 and V is TRBV28; D is undetermined. Germline CDR1 and CDR2: MDHEN and SYDVKM. The CDR3 consists of 15 residues. V shed 2 bases and J shed 6 bases, with 13 bases lying between them. CDR3 protein: CASSLLPPVDEKLFF. The CDR3 DNA reads TGTGCCAGCAGTTTACTCCCCCCCGTAGATGAAAAACTGTTTTTT.

The CDR3 nucleotides are TGTGCCAGCGAAGGGGGACGGGACTATTATGCCATTCAGTACTTC. This encodes CASEGGRDYYAIQYF. This chain joins TRBV6-2 or TRBV6-3 and TRBJ2-4; TRBD2 might be the D (7 bases). The length of the CDR3 is 15 residues. V was shortened by 8 bases and J by 9 bases, with 23 bases between the two germline ends. The germline V gene encodes CDR1 MNHEY and CDR2 SVGEGT.

This chain joins TRBV5-4 and TRBJ2-5; D might be TRBD2 (5 bases). Trimming stripped 3 bases from V and 2 bases from J, with 14 bases between. Germline V lookup: CDR1 SGHNT, CDR2 YYREEE (reference sequence). The CDR3 runs 15 residues. CDR3 nucleotide sequence: TGTGCCAGCAGCTCGGTCGGAGCGGAACAAGAGACCCAGTACTTC. This gives the protein CASSSVGAEQETQYF.

This clonotype has only a few counts. The gene calls are TRBV7-2 and TRBJ2-1; D remains unclear. Germline values: CDR1 SGHTA, CDR2 FQGNSA. The CDR3 spans 12 residues. Trimming took 7 bases from V and 9 from J, leaving 13 bases between them. The CDR3 bases are TGTGCCAGCACCTACCGGAGCAGTGAGCAGTTCTTC. Encoded protein: CASTYRSSEQFF.